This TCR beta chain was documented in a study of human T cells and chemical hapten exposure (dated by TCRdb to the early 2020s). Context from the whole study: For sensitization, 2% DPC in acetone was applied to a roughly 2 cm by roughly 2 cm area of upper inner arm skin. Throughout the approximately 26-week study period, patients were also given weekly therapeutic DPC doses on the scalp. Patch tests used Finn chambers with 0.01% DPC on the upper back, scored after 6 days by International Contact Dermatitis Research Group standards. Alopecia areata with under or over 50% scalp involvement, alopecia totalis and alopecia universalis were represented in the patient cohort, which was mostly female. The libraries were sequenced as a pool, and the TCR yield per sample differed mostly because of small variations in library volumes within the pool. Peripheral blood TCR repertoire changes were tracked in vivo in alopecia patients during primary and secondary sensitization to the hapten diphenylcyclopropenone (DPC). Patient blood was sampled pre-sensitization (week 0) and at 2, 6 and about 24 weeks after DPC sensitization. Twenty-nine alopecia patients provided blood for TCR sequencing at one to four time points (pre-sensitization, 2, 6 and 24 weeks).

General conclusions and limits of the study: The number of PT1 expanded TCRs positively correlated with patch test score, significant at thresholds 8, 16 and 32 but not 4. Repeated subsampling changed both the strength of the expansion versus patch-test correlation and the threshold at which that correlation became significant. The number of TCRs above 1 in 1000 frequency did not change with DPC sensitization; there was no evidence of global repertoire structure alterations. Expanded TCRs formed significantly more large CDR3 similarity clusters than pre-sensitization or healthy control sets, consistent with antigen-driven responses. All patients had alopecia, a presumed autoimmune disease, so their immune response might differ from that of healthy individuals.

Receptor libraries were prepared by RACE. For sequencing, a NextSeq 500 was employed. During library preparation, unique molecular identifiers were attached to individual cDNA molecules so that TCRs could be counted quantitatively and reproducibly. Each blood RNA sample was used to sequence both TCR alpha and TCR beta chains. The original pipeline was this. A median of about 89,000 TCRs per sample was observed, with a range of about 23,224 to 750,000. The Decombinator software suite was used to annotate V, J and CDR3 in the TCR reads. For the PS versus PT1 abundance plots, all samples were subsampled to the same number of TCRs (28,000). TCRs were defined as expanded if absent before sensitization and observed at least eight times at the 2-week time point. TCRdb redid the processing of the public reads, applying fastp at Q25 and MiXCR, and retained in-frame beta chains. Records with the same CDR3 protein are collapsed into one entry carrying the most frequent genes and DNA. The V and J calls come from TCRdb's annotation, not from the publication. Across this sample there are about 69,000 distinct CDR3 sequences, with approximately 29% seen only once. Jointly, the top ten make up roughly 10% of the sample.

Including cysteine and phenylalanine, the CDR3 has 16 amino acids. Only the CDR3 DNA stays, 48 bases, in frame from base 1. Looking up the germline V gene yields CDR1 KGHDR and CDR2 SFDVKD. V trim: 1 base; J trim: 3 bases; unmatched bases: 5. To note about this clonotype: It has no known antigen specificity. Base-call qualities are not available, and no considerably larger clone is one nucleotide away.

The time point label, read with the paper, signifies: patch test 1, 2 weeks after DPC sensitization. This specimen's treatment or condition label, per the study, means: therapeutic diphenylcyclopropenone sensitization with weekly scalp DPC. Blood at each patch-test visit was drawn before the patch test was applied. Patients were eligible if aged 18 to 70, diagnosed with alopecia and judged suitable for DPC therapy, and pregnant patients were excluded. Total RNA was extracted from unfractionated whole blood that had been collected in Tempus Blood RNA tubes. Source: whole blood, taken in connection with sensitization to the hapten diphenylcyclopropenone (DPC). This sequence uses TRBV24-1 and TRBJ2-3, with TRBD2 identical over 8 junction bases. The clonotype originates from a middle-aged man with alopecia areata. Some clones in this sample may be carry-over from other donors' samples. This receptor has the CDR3 CATSDLLADGTDTQYF. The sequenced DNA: TGTGCCACCAGTGATTTACTAGCGGATGGAACAGATACGCAGTATTTT.